Shown below are 29 T cell receptor beta chains from a single sample sequenced in a study of vaccination and CD4 T cells after COVID-19. The sample's time point: late sampling 161 to 241 days after vaccination in three convalescent patients. Treatment given: roughly 10-day PBMC culture with coronavirus spike peptide pools or control peptides (ViraFEST assay). The Oncomine TCR Beta short-read assay was what sequenced the DNA obtained from cultured CD4+ T cells. TCRdb reprocessed the PCR reads via MiXCR and lists one record per CDR3 protein. The data show around 18,000 distinct CDR3 sequences, about 51% seen once. No antigen is known for these receptors. This specimen was CD4+ T cells from blood, cultured in vitro, taken about 7 months after SARS-CoV-2 vaccination. Source of these receptors: a human donor who had recovered from COVID-19.

The chain uses TRBV19 and TRBJ2-3; TRBD1 agrees at 11 bases. CDR1 and CDR2 (germline): LNHDA, SQIVND (reference sequence). Trimming took 8 bases from V and 6 from J; bases not matched to a gene: 7. The CDR3 extends over 14 amino acids. CDR3: CASGDRGKVDTQYF. CDR3 in DNA: TGTGCCAGTGGGGACAGGGGGAAAGTCGATACGCAGTATTTT.

CDR3 bases: TGTGCCAGCAGCTTTCTTATGGGACAGGGAAAGGATCAGCCCCAGCATTTT. This encodes CASSFLMGQGKDQPQHF. The chain has TRBV6-1 and TRBJ1-5; 9 bases map to TRBD1. In germline, CDR1 is MNHNS, CDR2 SASEGT. The CDR3 runs to 17 residues. Losses at the gene ends were 6 bases for V and 5 bases for J; bases not matched to a gene: 14.

This chain uses TRBV10-3 with TRBJ1-5; 7 nucleotides agree with TRBD1. V was clipped by 4 bases and J by 5 bases; unmatched bases: 2. Per the germline V gene, CDR1 is ENHRY and CDR2 is SYGVKD. The CDR3 is 13 amino acids. CDR3 in amino acids: CAISGDSDQPQHF. CDR3 coding DNA: TGTGCCATCAGTGGGGACAGCGATCAGCCCCAGCATTTT.

This clonotype occurred once. In DNA form, the CDR3 reads TGTGCCAGCAGCTCTGGACAGCCCAATACGGCAGCTTTCTTT. As protein: CASSSGQPNTAAFF. The V gene is TRBV7-3, the J gene TRBJ1-1; a possible D gene is TRBD1 (6 bases). Germline-derived CDR1 and CDR2 are SGHTA and FQGTGA. V lost 4 bases and J lost 10, with 19 bases in between. The CDR3 length is 14 residues.

This clonotype was counted a few times. This chain links TRBV2 with TRBJ2-3; D not resolved. The CDR3 runs 11 residues. From germline, CDR1 is SNHLY and CDR2 FYNNEI. Trimming took off 2 bases at V and 5 bases at J, with 2 bases between the two ends. CDR3 residues: CASSEQDTQYF. The CDR3 nucleotides read TGTGCCAGCAGTGAACAAGATACGCAGTATTTT.

This rearrangement joins TRBV15 to TRBJ1-2, with no clear D. This CDR3 contains 15 residues. With 0 bases removed from V and 5 bases from J, the gap between germline ends came to 13 bases. Per the germline V gene, CDR1 is LNHNV and CDR2 is YYDKDF (reference sequence). The CDR3 spells CATSRDFQVSYGYTF. CDR3 nucleotide sequence: TGTGCCACCAGCAGAGATTTCCAGGTATCTTATGGCTACACCTTC.

This clonotype ranks as medium-sized (0.01 to 0.1%). V and J are TRBV2 and TRBJ1-1; TRBD1 aligns across 7 bases. This CDR3 is built from 16 residues. V was clipped by 2 bases and J by 1 base; unmatched bases: 7. CDR1 and CDR2 from the germline V gene are SNHLY and FYNNEI. The DNA for the CDR3 is TGTGCCAGCAGTGAACTCAGGGGGGCACAGAACACTGAAGCTTTCTTT. Translated, it gives CASSELRGAQNTEAFF.

This chain links TRBV6-5 with TRBJ1-4, with 9 bases fitting TRBD1. The J segment lost 0 bases and the V segment lost 6 bases, leaving 8 bases of the junction unmatched. The CDR3 consists of 17 residues. Germline V lookup: CDR1 MNHEY, CDR2 SVGAGI. CDR3 DNA sequence: TGTGCCAGCAGCTACCGGGACAGGGTCGCAACTAATGAAAAACTGTTTTTT. Its translation is CASSYRDRVATNEKLFF.

The chain recombines TRBV5-6 with TRBJ1-2; 8 positions agree with TRBD1. Per the germline V gene, CDR1 is SGHDT and CDR2 is YYEEEE. CDR3 length: 14 amino acids. The V gene end was trimmed by 4 bases and the J gene end by 8 bases; junction bases not matched to a gene: 10. CDR3 bases: TGTGCCAGCAGCCCGACAGGGGATTTAGGCGGCTACACCTTC. Translation gives CASSPTGDLGGYTF.

The V call is TRBV7-6, the J call TRBJ1-2; D remains unclear. The CDR3 contains 13 residues. Germline assignment: CDR1 SGHVS and CDR2 FNYEAQ. Trimming took 3 bases from V and 7 from J, leaving 12 bases between them. The CDR3 region is CASSFGRAGGYTF. CDR3 coding DNA: TGTGCCAGCAGCTTCGGCCGGGCGGGTGGCTACACCTTC.

V and J are TRBV20-1 and TRBJ2-1; D gene unclear. The V gene's germline CDR1 is DFQATT and CDR2 SNEGSKA (reference sequence). This CDR3 spans 11 amino acids. Trimming cost V 2 bases and J 12 bases, with 11 bases left between them. The CDR3 sequence is CSARSMGVQFF. The CDR3 nucleotides are TGCAGTGCTAGATCCATGGGTGTGCAGTTCTTC.

This clonotype was seen only a few times. V and J are TRBV7-9 and TRBJ1-1; tentative D call: TRBD1 (6 bases). V was cut by 1 base and J by 2 bases, with 11 bases left in between. Germline lookup yields CDR1 SEHNR and CDR2 FQNEAQ (reference sequence). This CDR3 comprises 15 residues. In DNA form, the CDR3 reads TGTGCCAGCAGCTTAGGTTACAGGGCCAACACTGAAGCTTTCTTT. This gives the protein CASSLGYRANTEAFF.

The CDR3 coding sequence is TGCAGTGCTAGGGTGGGGACGCAGAGCTCCTACAATGAGCAGTTCTTC. Amino acid sequence: CSARVGTQSSYNEQFF. V usage is TRBV20-1 and J usage is TRBJ2-1; D is tentatively TRBD1 or TRBD2 (5 bases each). The CDR3 is 16 amino acids. Trimming cost V 3 bases and J 0 bases, with 15 bases left between them. The germline gives CDR1 DFQATT, CDR2 SNEGSKA (reference sequence).

This clonotype was seen only a few times. The V call is TRBV20-1, the J call TRBJ2-3; 7 nucleotides match TRBD1. The V gene's germline CDR1 is DFQATT and CDR2 SNEGSKA (reference sequence). The CDR3 contains 13 residues. CDR3 DNA: TGCAGCGTAAGACAGGGAAGCACAGATACGCAGTATTTT. Amino acid sequence: CSVRQGSTDTQYF.

CDR3 sequence (DNA): TGCAGTGTTCGGACAGGGGGCGGCACCGGGGAGCTGTTTTTT. This encodes CSVRTGGGTGELFF. The genes are TRBV20-1 and TRBJ2-2; 11 nucleotides align to TRBD1. CDR1 is DFQATT and CDR2 is SNEGSKA in the germline V gene (reference sequence). J lost 4 bases, V lost 7 bases, and 5 bases had no gene match. The CDR3 covers 14 residues.

This clonotype appeared a single time. J is TRBJ2-7 and V is TRBV11-1; D might be TRBD2 (7 bases). Trimming stripped 1 base from V and 6 bases from J, with 16 bases between. The V gene's germline CDR1 is SGHAT and CDR2 FQDESV (reference sequence). This CDR3 is 15 amino acids long. Here the CDR3 reads CASSLGRGAGREQYF. The CDR3 nucleotides are TGTGCCAGCAGCTTAGGACGGGGGGCCGGGCGCGAGCAGTACTTC.

This clonotype was recorded a few times. J is TRBJ2-5 and V is TRBV15; TRBD1 agrees at 10 bases. J was trimmed by 2 bases and V by 1 base; bases with no gene match: 4. This CDR3 region has 16 residues. Germline lookup yields CDR1 LNHNV and CDR2 YYDKDF (reference sequence). The CDR3 nucleotides are TGTGCCACCAGCAGAGGATTGGACAGGGGGCAAGAGACCCAGTACTTC. The encoded protein is CATSRGLDRGQETQYF.

J is TRBJ1-2 and V is TRBV2; D is uncertain. The CDR3 runs 12 residues. The germline CDR1 and CDR2 sequences are SNHLY and FYNNEI. Trimming took off 6 bases at V and 5 bases at J, with 10 bases between the two ends. CDR3 region: CASRDDLYGYTF. CDR3 nucleotide sequence: TGTGCCAGCAGGGACGACCTATATGGCTACACCTTC.

The rearrangement uses TRBV7-2 and TRBJ1-2; TRBD1 agrees at 7 bases. Germline values: CDR1 SGHTA, CDR2 FQGNSA. The CDR3 covers 14 residues. Trimming removed 4 bases from V and 4 bases from J; junction bases left unmatched: 6. The CDR3 protein is CASSSYRGGYGYTF. The CDR3 nucleotides are TGTGCCAGCAGCTCATACAGGGGTGGCTATGGCTACACCTTC. Variable domain in full (rest from reference TRBV7-2 and TRBJ1-2): GAGVSQSPSNKVTEKGKDVELRCDPISGHTALYWYRQSLGQGLEFLIYFQGNSAPDKSGLPSDRFSAERTGGSVSTLTIQRTQQEDSAVYLCASSSYRGGYGYTFGSGTRLTVV.

This chain connects TRBV7-2 to TRBJ2-3, with TRBD1 as a possible D gene (6 bases). Germline CDR1 reads SGHTA; CDR2 reads FQGNSA. Trimming stripped 5 bases from V and 4 bases from J, with 19 bases between. This CDR3 region has 16 residues. The CDR3 here is CASSPGTRRWADTQYF. In DNA, the CDR3 is TGTGCCAGCAGCCCCGGGACAAGGAGATGGGCAGATACGCAGTATTTT.

This chain uses TRBV7-3 with TRBJ2-5; TRBD2 agrees at 8 bases. V shed 2 bases, J shed 2 bases, and the junction held 4 bases outside the gene matches. This CDR3 region has 15 residues. The germline V gene has CDR1 SGHTA and CDR2 FQGTGA. The CDR3 spells CASSLSGGGQETQYF. The CDR3 nucleotides are TGTGCCAGCAGCTTATCGGGGGGGGGTCAAGAGACCCAGTACTTC. The full variable domain, completed using reference TRBV7-3 and TRBJ2-5, is GAGVSQTPSNKVTEKGKYVELRCDPISGHTALYWYRQSLGQGPEFLIYFQGTGAADDSGLPNDRFFAVRPEGSVSTLKIQRTERGDSAVYLCASSLSGGGQETQYFGPGTRLLVL.

CDR3: CASSEASYPGTGELFF. The CDR3 DNA reads as TGTGCCAGCAGTGAAGCTTCCTACCCGGGGACCGGGGAGCTGTTTTTT. The chain carries TRBV6-1 and TRBJ2-2, with D perhaps matching TRBD2 (5 bases). This CDR3 is 16 amino acids long. Germline values: CDR1 MNHNS, CDR2 SASEGT. V lost 0 bases, J lost 5 bases, and 13 bases lay in between.

This clonotype was detected a few times. The chain combines TRBV20-1 with TRBJ1-6, with D unclear. The V and J ends lost 1 base and 2 bases respectively, with 0 bases between them. The CDR3 extends over 12 amino acids. From germline, CDR1 is DFQATT and CDR2 SNEGSKA (reference sequence). The CDR3 sequence: CSARAYNSPLHF. CDR3 nucleotides: TGCAGTGCTAGAGCCTATAATTCACCCCTCCACTTT.

This clonotype has more than one count but fewer than ten. V is TRBV7-9 and J is TRBJ1-6; 7 bases map to TRBD1. The CDR3 has 13 amino acids. The V segment lost 5 bases and the J segment 8 bases; nucleotides outside the gene matches: 3. Germline V gene lookup returns CDR1 SEHNR and CDR2 FQNEAQ (reference sequence). DNA of the CDR3: TGTGCCAGCAGCCTCCAGGGGGATTCACCCCTCCACTTT. Its translation is CASSLQGDSPLHF.

The genes are TRBV6-1 and TRBJ2-1; 11 nucleotides align to TRBD2. Looked up from germline, CDR1 is MNHNS and CDR2 is SASEGT. The CDR3 is 15 amino acids. The V gene end was trimmed by 6 bases and the J gene end by 4 bases; junction bases not matched to a gene: 5. CDR3 loop: CASRIAGGLYNEQFF. CDR3 nucleotides: TGTGCCAGCAGGATAGCGGGGGGGCTATACAATGAGCAGTTCTTC.

This clonotype came up a few times. The J gene is TRBJ2-7, the V gene TRBV6-1; D is ambiguous. Germline CDR1 is MNHNS and CDR2 is SASEGT. Trimming removed 7 bases from V and 5 bases from J, with 15 bases in between. CDR3 length equals 13 residues. Here the CDR3 reads CASTIARYDEQYF. In nucleotides, the CDR3 is TGTGCCAGCACCATCGCTAGGTACGACGAGCAGTACTTC.

This chain links TRBV6-1 with TRBJ1-5; perhaps TRBD1 as D (5 bases). The CDR3 has 14 residues. Trimming left V 6 bases short and J 7 bases short, with 16 bases between. Germline V CDR1 and CDR2: MNHNS, SASEGT. The CDR3, as DNA: TGTGCCAGCAGCCCCAGAGGGGTGCGGCAGCCCCAGCATTTT. Its protein is CASSPRGVRQPQHF.

The chain combines TRBV7-3 with TRBJ2-1, with 9 bases identical to TRBD2. Germline values: CDR1 SGHTA, CDR2 FQGTGA. The V segment lost 2 bases and the J segment 3 bases; nucleotides outside the gene matches: 2. The CDR3 totals 15 residues. CDR3 amino acids: CASSLASGNYNEQFF. The CDR3 bases are TGTGCCAGCAGCTTAGCTAGCGGGAACTACAATGAGCAGTTCTTC.

The V gene is TRBV6-4, the J gene TRBJ1-2; 8 bases are shared with TRBD1. This CDR3 spans 15 amino acids. V dropped 6 bases and J dropped 2; count of bases not matched to a gene: 8. CDR1 is MRHNA and CDR2 is SNTAGT in the germline V gene. CDR3 coding DNA: TGTGCCAGCAGCCCCGGGACAGGCACAAACTATGGCTACACCTTC. It yields the protein CASSPGTGTNYGYTF.